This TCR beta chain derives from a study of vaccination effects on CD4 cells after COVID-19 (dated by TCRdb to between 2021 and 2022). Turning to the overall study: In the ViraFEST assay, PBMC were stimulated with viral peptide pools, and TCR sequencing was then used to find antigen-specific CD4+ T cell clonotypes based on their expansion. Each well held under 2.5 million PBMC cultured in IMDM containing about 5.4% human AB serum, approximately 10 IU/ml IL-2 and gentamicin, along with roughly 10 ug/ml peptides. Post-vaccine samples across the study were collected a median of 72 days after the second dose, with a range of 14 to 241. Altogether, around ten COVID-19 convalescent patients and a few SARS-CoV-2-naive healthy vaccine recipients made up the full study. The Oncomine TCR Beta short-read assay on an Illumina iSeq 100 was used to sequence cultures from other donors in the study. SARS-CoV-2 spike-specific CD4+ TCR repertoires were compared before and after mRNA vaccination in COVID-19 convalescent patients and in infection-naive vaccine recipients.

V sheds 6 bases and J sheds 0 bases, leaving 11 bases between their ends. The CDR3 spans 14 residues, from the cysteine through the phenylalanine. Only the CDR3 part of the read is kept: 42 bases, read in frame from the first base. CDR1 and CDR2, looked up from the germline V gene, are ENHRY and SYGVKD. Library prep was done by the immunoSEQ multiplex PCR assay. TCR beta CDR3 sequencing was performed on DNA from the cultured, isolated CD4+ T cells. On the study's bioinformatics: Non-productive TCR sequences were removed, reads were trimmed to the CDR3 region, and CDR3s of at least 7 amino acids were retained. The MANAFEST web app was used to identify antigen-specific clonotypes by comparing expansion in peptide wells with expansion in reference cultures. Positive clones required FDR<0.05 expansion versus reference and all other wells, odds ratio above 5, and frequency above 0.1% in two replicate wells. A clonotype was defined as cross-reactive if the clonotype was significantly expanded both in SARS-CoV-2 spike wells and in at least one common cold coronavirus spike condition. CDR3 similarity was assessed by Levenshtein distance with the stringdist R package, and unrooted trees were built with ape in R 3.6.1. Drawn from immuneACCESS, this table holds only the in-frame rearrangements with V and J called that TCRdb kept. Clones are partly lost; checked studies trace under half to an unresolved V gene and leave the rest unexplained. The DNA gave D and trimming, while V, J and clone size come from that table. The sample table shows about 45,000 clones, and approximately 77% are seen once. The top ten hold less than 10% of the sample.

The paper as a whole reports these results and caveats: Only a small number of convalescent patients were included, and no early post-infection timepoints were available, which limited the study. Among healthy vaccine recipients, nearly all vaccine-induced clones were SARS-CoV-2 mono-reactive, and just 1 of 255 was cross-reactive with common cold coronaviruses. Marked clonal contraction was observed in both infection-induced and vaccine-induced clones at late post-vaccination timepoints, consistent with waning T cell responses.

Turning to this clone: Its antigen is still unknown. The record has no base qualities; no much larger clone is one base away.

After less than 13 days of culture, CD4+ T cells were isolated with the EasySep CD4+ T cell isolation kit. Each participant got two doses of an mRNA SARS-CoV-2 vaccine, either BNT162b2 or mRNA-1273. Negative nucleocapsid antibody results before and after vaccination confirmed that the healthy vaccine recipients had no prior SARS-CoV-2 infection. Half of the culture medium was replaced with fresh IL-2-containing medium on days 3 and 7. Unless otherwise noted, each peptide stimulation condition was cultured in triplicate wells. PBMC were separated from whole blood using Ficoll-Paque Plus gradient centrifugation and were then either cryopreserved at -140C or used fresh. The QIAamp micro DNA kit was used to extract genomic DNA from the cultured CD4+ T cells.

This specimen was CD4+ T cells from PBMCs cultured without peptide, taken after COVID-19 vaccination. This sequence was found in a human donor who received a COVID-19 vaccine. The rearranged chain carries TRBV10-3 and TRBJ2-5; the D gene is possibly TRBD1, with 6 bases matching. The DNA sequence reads TGTGCCATCAGCCAAGACAGGTACCAAGAGACCCAGTACTTC. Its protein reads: CAISQDRYQETQYF.